Listed below are T cell receptor beta chains from one sample, sequenced in a study of long-term antiretroviral therapy in people with HIV. Clones were read by immunoSEQ multiplex PCR, and TCRdb kept only the in-frame ones, dropping some. Altogether under 45,000 clones are present, 85% to 90% being singletons, with the ten largest covering about 5.7%. Sample: unsorted PBMCs, taken 3.1 years after starting antiretroviral therapy. These receptors came from a woman in her forties or fifties with HIV. Each CDR3 is given without its conserved first and last residue.

v_call	j_call	cdr3_aa
TRBV9	TRBJ2-3	ASSVVSGGVDTQY
TRBV9	TRBJ1-3	ASSETGGNTIY
TRBV9	TRBJ2-7	ASSAGDPPYEQY
TRBV29-1	TRBJ2-2	SVGSGTGRTGELF
TRBV10-3	TRBJ1-1	AISEPGRNMNTEAF
TRBV7-2	TRBJ1-6	ASSTNPPGTANSPLH
TRBV7-9	TRBJ2-4	ASSLGGEGSGIQY
TRBV7-9	TRBJ1-2	ASSQTGANYGYT
TRBV9	TRBJ2-3	ASSVGASGGMTDTQY
TRBV27	TRBJ2-7	ASSLTSGESSYEQY
TRBV14	TRBJ1-1	ASSQDGNTEAF
TRBV5-1	TRBJ2-5	ASSAFLFGETQY
TRBV11-3	TRBJ1-1	ASSFVPDTEAF
TRBV29-1	TRBJ2-1	SVDPGKGYNEQF
TRBV19	TRBJ1-2	ASSISGAAWNGYT
TRBV29-1	TRBJ2-5	SVRDSQETQY
TRBV7-2	TRBJ2-1	ASSLTSSREQF
TRBV7-8	TRBJ1-1	ASSLGRTEAF
TRBV4-2	TRBJ1-4	ASSQNSQTNEKLF
TRBV19	TRBJ1-1	ASSTGQGRTEAF
TRBV11-2	TRBJ2-7	ASSPPVGGKYEQY
TRBV2	TRBJ1-5	ASSAGTDGQPQH
TRBV6-6	TRBJ1-2	ASSYLEGPNYGYT
TRBV7-2	TRBJ1-1	ASNRRRVPLNTEAF
TRBV4-1	TRBJ1-5	ASSQFFREGFYQPQH
TRBV18	TRBJ2-5	ASSSPSDLWGLVRWETQY
TRBV10-1	TRBJ2-3	ASSARDRGRDTQY
TRBV7-3	TRBJ2-1	ASSLILSPRVGQF
TRBV7-8	TRBJ1-1	ASSFPYRAGQNTEAF
TRBV27	TRBJ1-2	ASSQGLDYGYT
TRBV7-8	TRBJ2-5	ASSLVPGTEETQY
TRBV11-2	TRBJ2-1	ASSLDNSAYNEQF
TRBV7-7	TRBJ2-2	ASSGTGGGTGELF
TRBV7-9	TRBJ2-1	ASSATGVSYNEQF
TRBV7-9	TRBJ2-3	ASSLAVGGLTDTQY
TRBV6-1	TRBJ2-5	ASSGQGETQY
TRBV21-1	TRBJ2-1	ASSKLLAGTGTYNEQF
TRBV6-6	TRBJ2-7	ASSFSGTAYEQY
TRBV7-6	TRBJ2-5	ASSSGGASQETQY
TRBV9	TRBJ2-7	ASSPLTGYEQY
TRBV5-1	TRBJ1-1	ASSLVWLNTEAF
TRBV6-1	TRBJ1-1	ASTETGQTEAF
TRBV19	TRBJ2-7	ASSIPGAYEQY
TRBV4-1	TRBJ2-5	ASSQRGQGARETQY
TRBV9	TRBJ2-1	ASSEGVGDNEQF
TRBV13	TRBJ2-1	ASSPGPSSYNEQF
TRBV4-2	TRBJ1-1	ASSPQVGWGNTEAF
TRBV30	TRBJ2-1	AWAGNEQF
TRBV9	TRBJ2-2	ASSVGPGGPANTGELF
TRBV7-9	TRBJ2-2	ASSLVAGSNTGELF
TRBV18	TRBJ1-6	ASSPIHRGLTYNSPLH
TRBV2	TRBJ2-3	ASSESGRTSGFTDTQY
TRBV19	TRBJ1-3	ASADRAAGNTIY
TRBV7-9	TRBJ1-2	ASSLGGGLSGYT
TRBV2	TRBJ1-2	ASSVTTGAANYGYT
TRBV2	TRBJ1-2	ASSELAQS
TRBV7-9	TRBJ1-2	ASSYRQGFSYGYT
TRBV30	TRBJ1-1	ASVPGDMNTEAF
TRBV27	TRBJ1-2	ASSLSPGTHYGYT